This T cell receptor (beta chain) is drawn from a study of blood T cells in healthy people across ages. Findings and limits, study-wide: Because donor CMV status was unknown, expanded clonotype changes were possibly confounded.

Per sample, at least 6 micrograms of total RNA were extracted. V lost 6 bases and J 4 bases, leaving 9 bases between the germline ends. CDR1 and CDR2 from the germline V gene are ENHRY and SYGVKD. This CDR3 is 12 amino acids long. Next came a second PCR, run for roughly 7 to 12 cycles, which used a sample-barcoded 5' primer along with a J-beta primer mix. Each cDNA was tagged by a template-switch adaptor containing 12 random nucleotides. A single record per CDR3 protein comes from TCRdb applying MiXCR to the 5' RACE reads. The repertoire holds roughly 2 million distinct CDR3 sequences, with around 48% as singletons. Note on this clonotype: Its antigen remains unidentified.

The chain employs TRBV10-3 and TRBJ1-1; D is unresolved. The specimen sequenced was blood. The receptor was derived from a woman aged 40 to 49 in good health. The CDR3 DNA follows: TGTGCCATCAGGGGAGTGGGCACTGAAGCTTTCTTT. Protein sequence: CAIRGVGTEAFF.